The source of this T cell receptor (beta chain) is a study of Ad26.COV2.S vaccination and SARS-CoV-2 variants. About this clone: As yet, its antigen is unknown.

Repertoires were generated with immunoSEQ multiplex PCR, while TCRdb's copy carries only in-frame clones and drops some. Of roughly 380,000 clones in the sample, around 84% were seen once. The study, taken as a whole, reports: Similar non-spike TCR breadth was observed in recipients of vaccine and of placebo.

Described treatment: over 15 received Ad26.COV2.S at low or high dose, single or two shots; about 5 received placebo; per-sample allocation not given. Day 63 after the first vaccine or placebo injection was the time point for sampling. Cohort 1b enrolled adults aged 18-55 years in Boston. Germline V CDR1 and CDR2: SGHDN, FVKESK. This CDR3 has 15 residues. The V gene end was trimmed by 1 base and the J gene end by 5 bases; junction bases not matched to a gene: 6. The chain carries TRBV14 and TRBJ1-2, with 8 positions matching TRBD1. This TCR was sampled from a person aged 18-65 years who received the Ad26.COV2.S COVID-19 vaccine or a placebo. Sequences were derived from peripheral blood, sampled in a trial of Ad26.COV2.S vaccine versus placebo. The CDR3 protein is CASSQVQTGVYGYTF. CDR3 bases: TGTGCCAGCAGCCAAGTTCAGACAGGGGTGTATGGCTACACCTTC. The full variable domain, in which reference TRBV14 and TRBJ1-2 provide the parts outside the CDR3, is EAGVTQFPSHSVIEKGQTVTLRCDPISGHDNLYWYRRVMGKEIKFLLHFVKESKQDESGMPNNRFLAERTGGTYSTLKVQPAELEDSGVYFCASSQVQTGVYGYTFGSGTRLTVV.